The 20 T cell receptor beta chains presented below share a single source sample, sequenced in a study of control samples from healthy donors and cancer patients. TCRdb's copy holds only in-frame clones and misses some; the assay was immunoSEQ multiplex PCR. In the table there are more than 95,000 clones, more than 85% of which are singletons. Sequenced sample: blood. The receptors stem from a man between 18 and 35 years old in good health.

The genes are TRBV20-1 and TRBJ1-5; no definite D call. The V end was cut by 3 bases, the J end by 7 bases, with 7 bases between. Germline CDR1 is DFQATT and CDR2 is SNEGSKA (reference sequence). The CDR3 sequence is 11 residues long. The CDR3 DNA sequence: TGCAGTGCTAGCAGCGGCCAGCCCCAGCATTTT. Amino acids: CSASSGQPQHF.

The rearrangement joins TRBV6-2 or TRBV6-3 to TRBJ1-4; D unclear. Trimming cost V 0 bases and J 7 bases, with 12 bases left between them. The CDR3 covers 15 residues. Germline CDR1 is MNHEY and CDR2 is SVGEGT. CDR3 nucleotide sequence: TGTGCCAGCAGTTACTCGCGGCAGTGGGGTGAAAAACTGTTTTTT. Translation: CASSYSRQWGEKLFF.

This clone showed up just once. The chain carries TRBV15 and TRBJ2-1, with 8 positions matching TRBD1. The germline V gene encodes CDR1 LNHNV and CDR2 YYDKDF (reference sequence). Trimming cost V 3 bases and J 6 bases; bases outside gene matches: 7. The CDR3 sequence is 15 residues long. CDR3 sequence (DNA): TGTGCCACCAGCAGCGGGAGAACAGGGGGCAATGAGCAGTTCTTC. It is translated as CATSSGRTGGNEQFF.

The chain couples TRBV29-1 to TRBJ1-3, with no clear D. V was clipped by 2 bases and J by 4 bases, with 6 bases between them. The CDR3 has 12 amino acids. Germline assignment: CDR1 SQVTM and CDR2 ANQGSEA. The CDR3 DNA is TGCAGCGTTGAACCCGCCGGAAACACCATATATTTT. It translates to CSVEPAGNTIYF. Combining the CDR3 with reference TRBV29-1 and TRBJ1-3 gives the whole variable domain SAVISQKPSRDICQRGTSLTIQCQVDSQVTMMFWYRQQPGQSLTLIATANQGSEATYESGFVIDKFPISRPNLTFSTLTVSNMSPEDSSIYLCSVEPAGNTIYFGEGSWLTVV.

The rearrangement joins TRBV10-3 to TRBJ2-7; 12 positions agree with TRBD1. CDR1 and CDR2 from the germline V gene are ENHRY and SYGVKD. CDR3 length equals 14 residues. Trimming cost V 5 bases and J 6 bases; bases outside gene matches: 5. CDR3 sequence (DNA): TGTGCCATCAGTACCGGGACAGGGGGCGGCGAGCAGTACTTC. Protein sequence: CAISTGTGGGEQYF.

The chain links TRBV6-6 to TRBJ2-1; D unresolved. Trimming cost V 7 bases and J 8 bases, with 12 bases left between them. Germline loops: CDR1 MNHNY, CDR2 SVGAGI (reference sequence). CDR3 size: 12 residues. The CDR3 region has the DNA TGTGCCAGCACTACAGATGTCCATGAGCAGTTCTTC. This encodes CASTTDVHEQFF.

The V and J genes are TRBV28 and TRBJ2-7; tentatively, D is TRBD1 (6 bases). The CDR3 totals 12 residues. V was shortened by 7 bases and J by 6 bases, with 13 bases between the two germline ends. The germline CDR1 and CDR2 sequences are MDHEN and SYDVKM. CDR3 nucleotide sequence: TGTGCCAGCACAACAGGGATCGCCGAGCAGTACTTC. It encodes CASTTGIAEQYF.

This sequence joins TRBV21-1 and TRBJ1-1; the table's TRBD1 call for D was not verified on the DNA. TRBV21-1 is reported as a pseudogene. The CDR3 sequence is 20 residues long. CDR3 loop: CASGYSTKGETGTVDTEAFF. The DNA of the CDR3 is TGTGCCAGCGGCTACTCGACAAAAGGGGAGACAGGGACGGTAGACACTGAAGCTTTCTTT.

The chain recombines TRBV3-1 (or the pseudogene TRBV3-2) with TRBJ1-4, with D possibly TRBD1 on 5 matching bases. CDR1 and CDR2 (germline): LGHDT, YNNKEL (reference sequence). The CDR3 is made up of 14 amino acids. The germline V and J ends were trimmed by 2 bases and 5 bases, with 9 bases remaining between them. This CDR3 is CASSQRQQNEKLFF. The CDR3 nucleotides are TGTGCCAGCAGCCAACGACAGCAAAATGAAAAACTGTTTTTT.

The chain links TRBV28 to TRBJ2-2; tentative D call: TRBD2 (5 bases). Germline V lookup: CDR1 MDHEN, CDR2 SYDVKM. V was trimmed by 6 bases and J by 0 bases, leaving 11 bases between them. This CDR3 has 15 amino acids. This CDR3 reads CASRPRGTNTGELFF. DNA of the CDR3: TGTGCCAGCAGGCCTCGGGGTACGAACACCGGGGAGCTGTTTTTT.

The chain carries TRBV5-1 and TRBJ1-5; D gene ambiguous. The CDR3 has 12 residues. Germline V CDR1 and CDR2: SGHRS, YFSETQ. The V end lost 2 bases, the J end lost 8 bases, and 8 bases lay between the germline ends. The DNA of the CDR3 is TGCGCCAGCAGCTTTGAAGGGAAGCCCCAGCATTTT. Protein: CASSFEGKPQHF.

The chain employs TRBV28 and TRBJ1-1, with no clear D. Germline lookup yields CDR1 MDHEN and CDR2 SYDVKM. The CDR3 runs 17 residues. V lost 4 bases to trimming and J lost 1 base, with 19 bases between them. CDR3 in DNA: TGTGCCAGCAGTTCGATTCGGGGAGCTGCGGGGAACACTGAAGCTTTCTTT. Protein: CASSSIRGAAGNTEAFF.

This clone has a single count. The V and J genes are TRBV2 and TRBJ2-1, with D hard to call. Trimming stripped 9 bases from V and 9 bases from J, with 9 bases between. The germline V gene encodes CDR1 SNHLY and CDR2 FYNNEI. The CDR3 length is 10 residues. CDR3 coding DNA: TGTGCCAGTTTGGCCGGTGAGCAGTTCTTC. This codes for CASLAGEQFF.

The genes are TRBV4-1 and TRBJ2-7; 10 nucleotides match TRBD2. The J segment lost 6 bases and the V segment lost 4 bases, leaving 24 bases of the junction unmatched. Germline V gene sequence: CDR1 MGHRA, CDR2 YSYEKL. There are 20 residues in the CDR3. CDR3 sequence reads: CASSPKVPGASGRYGGEQYF. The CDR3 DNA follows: TGCGCCAGCAGCCCCAAAGTTCCGGGAGCTAGCGGGAGATACGGTGGCGAGCAGTACTTC.

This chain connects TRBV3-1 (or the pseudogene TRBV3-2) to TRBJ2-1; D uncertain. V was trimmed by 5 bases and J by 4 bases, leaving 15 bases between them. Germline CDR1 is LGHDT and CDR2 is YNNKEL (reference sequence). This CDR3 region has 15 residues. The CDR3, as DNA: TGTGCCAGCAGCGTCAGAATAGACTTGTACAATGAGCAGTTCTTC. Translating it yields CASSVRIDLYNEQFF.

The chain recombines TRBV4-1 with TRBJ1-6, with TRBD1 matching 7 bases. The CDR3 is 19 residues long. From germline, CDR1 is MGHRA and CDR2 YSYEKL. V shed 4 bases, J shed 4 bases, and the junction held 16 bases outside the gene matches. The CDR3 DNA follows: TGCGCCAGCAGCCCGATAGAGACCGGGACAGCTTTTTATAATTCACCCCTCCACTTT. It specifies CASSPIETGTAFYNSPLHF.

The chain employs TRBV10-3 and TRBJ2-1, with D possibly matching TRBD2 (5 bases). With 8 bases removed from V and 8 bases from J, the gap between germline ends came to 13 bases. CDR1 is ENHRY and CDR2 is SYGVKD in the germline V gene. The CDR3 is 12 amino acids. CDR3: CAIAASSHEQFF. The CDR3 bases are TGTGCCATCGCGGCTAGCTCCCATGAGCAGTTCTTC.

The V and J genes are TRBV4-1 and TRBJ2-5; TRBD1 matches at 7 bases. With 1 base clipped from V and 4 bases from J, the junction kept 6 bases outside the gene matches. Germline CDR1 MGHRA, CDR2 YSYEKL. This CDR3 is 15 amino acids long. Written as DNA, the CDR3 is TGCGCCAGCAGCCAAGTACCCCACAGGGGAGAGACCCAGTACTTC. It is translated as CASSQVPHRGETQYF.

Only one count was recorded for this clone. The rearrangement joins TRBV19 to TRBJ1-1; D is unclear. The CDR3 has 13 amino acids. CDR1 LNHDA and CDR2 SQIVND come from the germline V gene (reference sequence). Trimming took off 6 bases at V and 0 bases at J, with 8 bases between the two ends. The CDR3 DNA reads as TGTGCCAGTAGAAACGCTTTGAACACTGAAGCTTTCTTT. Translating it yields CASRNALNTEAFF.

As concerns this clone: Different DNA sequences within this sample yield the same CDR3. CDR3: CASKNRDSLNSPLHF. The CDR3 DNA is TGTGCCAGTAAGAACCGGGACAGCCTTAATTCACCCCTCCACTTT. This sequence joins TRBV19 and TRBJ1-6, with 7 bases matching TRBD1. With V trimmed by 7 bases and J by 6 bases, 9 bases remained unmatched. The CDR3 totals 15 residues. Germline V gene sequence: CDR1 LNHDA, CDR2 SQIVND (reference sequence).